This T cell receptor beta chain was profiled in a study of cytomegalovirus exposure and HLA in healthy donors. Study results and caveats: First-cohort TCR clusters were later found to tend to co-occur in the roughly 130 validation repertoires.

The germline V gene encodes CDR1 MNHEY and CDR2 SMNVEV (reference sequence). CDR3 length: 18 residues. The trim removed 2 bases at V and 2 bases at J, leaving 12 bases unmatched. The protocol was immunoSEQ multiplex PCR, while the TCRdb copy is restricted to in-frame clones and leaves out a portion. The sample has around 230,000 clones; roughly 86% are singletons. As regards this clone: Its antigen is as yet unknown.

The source material was PBMCs. V gene TRBV27 combines with J gene TRBJ2-1; 7 bases agree with TRBD2. The TCR comes from a woman aged 30 to 39 in good health and CMV-seropositive. The DNA for the CDR3 is TGTGCCAGCAGTTTAGAGCCCCCGGGGGGAGTACCCTACAATGAGCAGTTCTTC. It encodes CASSLEPPGGVPYNEQFF.